One TCR beta chain is described in this entry. In the authors' methods: Estimated nucleated cell counts came from reference gene primer amplification. The table came from immunoSEQ multiplex PCR; TCRdb's copy has only in-frame clones and leaves some out. D and trimming were read from the DNA, whereas the V and J calls and clone size are those reported in that table. The sample has about 98,000 clones, roughly 82% seen once. The data derive from a study of blood T cell repertoires in COVID-19. Study context: Researchers got acute and convalescent COVID-19 samples from the United States, Italy and Spain. In each case, the material was cDNA or gDNA derived from T cells, B-cell-depleted T cells, or PBMCs.

V gave up 7 bases and J gave up 0 bases, with 21 bases separating them. This CDR3 is built from 17 residues. CDR1 SGHAT and CDR2 FQNNGV come from the germline V gene. The sequencing input was peripheral blood. This chain links TRBV11-2 with TRBJ1-1; D gene uncertain. The sequence came from a man aged 70 or older with active or convalescent COVID-19. The CDR3 nucleotides are TGTGCCAGCAAACCCCCGGGTCCCTTCTCTGTGAACACTGAAGCTTTCTTT. Its protein product is CASKPPGPFSVNTEAFF.